These T cell receptor beta chains were read from a single sample in a study of patients and donors after allogeneic stem cell transplantation. TCRdb independently ran MiXCR on the RT-PCR reads; one entry per CDR3 protein. The table records hundreds of thousands of distinct CDR3 sequences, under 20% of them present only once. Sequencing was carried out using blood, either unsorted or a sorted T cell fraction (not recorded which). These receptors were obtained from a human donor who was either an allogeneic HSCT recipient or a stem cell or donor lymphocyte infusion donor (not recorded which). It is not recorded whose cells these are; they may come from a transplant donor. CDR3s include the opening cysteine and the closing phenylalanine or tryptophan.

v_call	j_call	cdr3_aa
TRBV7-8	TRBJ2-6	CASTLLVGANVLTF
TRBV6-1	TRBJ2-3	CASTPPGQERTDTQYF
TRBV20-1	TRBJ2-7	CSAQGTSGSYEQYF
TRBV20-1	TRBJ1-4	CSAYRPGAGEKLFF
TRBV12-3/TRBV12-4	TRBJ2-3	CASSLYQAPNTDTQYF
TRBV20-1	TRBJ1-4	CSARDREDSTNEKLFF
TRBV2	TRBJ2-5	CASSELGRDGETQYF
TRBV9	TRBJ2-4	CASSVGEAKNIQYF
TRBV20-1	TRBJ1-1	CSARVPAGMNTEAFF
TRBV9	TRBJ2-1	CASSASSGLVLYNEQFF
TRBV7-2	TRBJ2-2	CASSTRVTGELFF
TRBV5-1	TRBJ2-3	CASRDGASTDTQYF
TRBV20-1	TRBJ1-6	CSARRLLSSPLHF
TRBV20-1	TRBJ2-7	CSARKRRTYEQYF
TRBV20-1	TRBJ2-3	CSARLVPGQGDTDTQYF
TRBV11-2	TRBJ2-7	CASSPTAGRKPYEQYF
TRBV27	TRBJ1-1	CASSFPSSTEAFF
TRBV5-1	TRBJ2-3	CASSLVARYTDTQYF
TRBV12-3/TRBV12-4	TRBJ1-2	CASSLRESNYGYTF
TRBV27	TRBJ2-6	CASSLSYAGLVAGANVLTF
TRBV6-5	TRBJ2-7	CASSSPRGGSGSSYEQYF
TRBV6-1	TRBJ1-3	CASRSGPTSGNTIYF
TRBV27	TRBJ2-7	CASSFTGRSLYEQYF
TRBV29-1	TRBJ2-5	CSVSRAYQETQYF
TRBV14	TRBJ2-2	CASSRGDFNTGELFF
TRBV2	TRBJ2-7	CASSAVFYEQYF
TRBV2	TRBJ2-7	CASMGQPSYEQYF